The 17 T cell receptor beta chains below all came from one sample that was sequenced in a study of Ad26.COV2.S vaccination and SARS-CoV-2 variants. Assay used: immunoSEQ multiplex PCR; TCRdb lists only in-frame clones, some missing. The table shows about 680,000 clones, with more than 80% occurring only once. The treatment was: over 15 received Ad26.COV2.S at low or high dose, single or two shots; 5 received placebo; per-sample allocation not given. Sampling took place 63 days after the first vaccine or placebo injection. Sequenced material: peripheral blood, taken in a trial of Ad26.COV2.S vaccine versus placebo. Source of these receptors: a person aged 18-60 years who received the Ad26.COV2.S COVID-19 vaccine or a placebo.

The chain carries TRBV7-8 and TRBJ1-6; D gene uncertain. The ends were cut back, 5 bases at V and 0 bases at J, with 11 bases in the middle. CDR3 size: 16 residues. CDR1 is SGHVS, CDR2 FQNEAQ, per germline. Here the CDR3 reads CASSPRVHSYNSPLHF. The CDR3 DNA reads TGTGCCAGCAGCCCCCGGGTCCACTCCTATAATTCACCCCTCCACTTT.

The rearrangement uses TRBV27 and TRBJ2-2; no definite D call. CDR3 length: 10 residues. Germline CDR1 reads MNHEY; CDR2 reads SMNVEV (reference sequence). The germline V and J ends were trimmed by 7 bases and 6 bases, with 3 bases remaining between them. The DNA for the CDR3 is TGTGCCAGCATCCCCGGGGAGCTGTTTTTT. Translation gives CASIPGELFF.

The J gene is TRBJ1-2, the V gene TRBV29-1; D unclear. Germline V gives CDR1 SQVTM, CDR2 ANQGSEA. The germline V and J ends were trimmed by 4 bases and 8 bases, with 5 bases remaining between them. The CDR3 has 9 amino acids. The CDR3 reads CSVADGYTF. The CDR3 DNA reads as TGCAGCGTTGCTGACGGCTACACCTTC.

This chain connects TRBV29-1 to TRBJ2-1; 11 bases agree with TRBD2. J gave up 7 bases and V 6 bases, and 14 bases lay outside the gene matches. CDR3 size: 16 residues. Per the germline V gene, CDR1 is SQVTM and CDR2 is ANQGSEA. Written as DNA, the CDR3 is TGCAGCGTGCGCCTCCGACTAGCGGGATCCCTAAATGAGCAGTTCTTC. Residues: CSVRLRLAGSLNEQFF.

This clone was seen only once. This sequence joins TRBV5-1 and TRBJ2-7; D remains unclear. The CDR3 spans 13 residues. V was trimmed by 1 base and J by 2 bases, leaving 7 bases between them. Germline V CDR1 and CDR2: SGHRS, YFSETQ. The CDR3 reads CASSLSLPYEQYF. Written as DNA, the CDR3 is TGCGCCAGCAGCTTGTCTCTTCCCTACGAGCAGTACTTC.

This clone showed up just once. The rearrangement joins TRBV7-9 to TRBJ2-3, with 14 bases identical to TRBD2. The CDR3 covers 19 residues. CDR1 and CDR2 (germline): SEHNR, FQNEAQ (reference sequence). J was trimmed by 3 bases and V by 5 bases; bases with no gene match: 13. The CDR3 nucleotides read TGTGCCAGCAGCATAACTCCGGGACTAGCGGGAGTGGTGACAGATACGCAGTATTTT. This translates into CASSITPGLAGVVTDTQYF.

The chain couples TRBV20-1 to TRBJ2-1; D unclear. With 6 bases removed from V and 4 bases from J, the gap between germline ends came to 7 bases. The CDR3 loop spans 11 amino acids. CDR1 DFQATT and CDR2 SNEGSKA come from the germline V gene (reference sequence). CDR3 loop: CSAALYNEQFF. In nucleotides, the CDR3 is TGCAGTGCGGCTTTGTACAATGAGCAGTTCTTC.

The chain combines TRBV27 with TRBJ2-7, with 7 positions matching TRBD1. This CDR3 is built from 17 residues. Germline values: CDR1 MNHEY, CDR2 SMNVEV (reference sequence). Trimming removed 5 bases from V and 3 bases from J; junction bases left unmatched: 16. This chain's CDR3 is CASSRQGLTSSNYEQYF. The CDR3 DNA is TGTGCCAGCAGTCGACAGGGTTTAACTTCTAGTAACTACGAGCAGTACTTC.

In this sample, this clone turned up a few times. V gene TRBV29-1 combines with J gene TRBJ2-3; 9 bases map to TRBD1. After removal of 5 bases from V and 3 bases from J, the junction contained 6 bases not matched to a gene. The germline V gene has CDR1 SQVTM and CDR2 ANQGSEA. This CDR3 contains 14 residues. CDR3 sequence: CSVRRDRETDTQYF. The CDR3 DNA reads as TGCAGCGTTCGCCGGGACAGGGAAACAGATACGCAGTATTTT.

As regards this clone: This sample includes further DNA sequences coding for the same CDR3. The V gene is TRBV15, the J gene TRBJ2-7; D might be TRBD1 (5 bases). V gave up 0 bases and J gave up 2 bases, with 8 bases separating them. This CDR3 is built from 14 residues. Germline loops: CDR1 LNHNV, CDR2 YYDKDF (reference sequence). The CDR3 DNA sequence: TGTGCCACCAGCAGAGATAGGGGCCCCTACGAGCAGTACTTC. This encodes CATSRDRGPYEQYF.

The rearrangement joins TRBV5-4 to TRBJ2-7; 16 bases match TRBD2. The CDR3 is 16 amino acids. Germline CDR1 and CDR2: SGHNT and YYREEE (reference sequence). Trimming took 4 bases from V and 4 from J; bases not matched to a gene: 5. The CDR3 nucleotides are TGTGCCAGCAGCGTCGGGACTAGCGGGAGGGCTTACGAGCAGTACTTC. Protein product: CASSVGTSGRAYEQYF.

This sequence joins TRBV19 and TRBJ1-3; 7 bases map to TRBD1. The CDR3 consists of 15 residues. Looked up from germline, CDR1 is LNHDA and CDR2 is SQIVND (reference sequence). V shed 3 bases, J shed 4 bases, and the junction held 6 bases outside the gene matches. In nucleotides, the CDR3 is TGTGCCAGTAGTATCCCGACAGGGTTCGGAAACACCATATATTTT. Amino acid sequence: CASSIPTGFGNTIYF.

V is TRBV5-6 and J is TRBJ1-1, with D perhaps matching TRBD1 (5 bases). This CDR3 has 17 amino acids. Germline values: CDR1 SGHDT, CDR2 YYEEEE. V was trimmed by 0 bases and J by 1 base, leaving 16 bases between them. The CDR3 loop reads CASSLVYRLAGNTEAFF. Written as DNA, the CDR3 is TGTGCCAGCAGCTTGGTGTACAGGCTCGCCGGGAACACTGAAGCTTTCTTT.

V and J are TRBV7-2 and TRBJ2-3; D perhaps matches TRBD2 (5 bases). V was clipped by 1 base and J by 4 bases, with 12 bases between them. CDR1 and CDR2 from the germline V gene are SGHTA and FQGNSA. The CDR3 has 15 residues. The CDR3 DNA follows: TGTGCCAGCAGCTTAGAGCTCCTGAGGGCAGATACGCAGTATTTT. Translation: CASSLELLRADTQYF. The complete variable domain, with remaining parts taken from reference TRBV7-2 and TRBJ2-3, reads GAGVSQSPSNKVTEKGKDVELRCDPISGHTALYWYRQSLGQGLEFLIYFQGNSAPDKSGLPSDRFSAERTGGSVSTLTIQRTQQEDSAVYLCASSLELLRADTQYFGPGTRLTVL.

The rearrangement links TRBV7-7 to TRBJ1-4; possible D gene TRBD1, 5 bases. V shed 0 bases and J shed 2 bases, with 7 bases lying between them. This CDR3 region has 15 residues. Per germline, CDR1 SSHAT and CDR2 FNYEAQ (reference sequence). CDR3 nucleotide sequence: TGTGCCAGCAGCTTAGCGGCAGGGACTAATGAAAAACTGTTTTTT. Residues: CASSLAAGTNEKLFF.

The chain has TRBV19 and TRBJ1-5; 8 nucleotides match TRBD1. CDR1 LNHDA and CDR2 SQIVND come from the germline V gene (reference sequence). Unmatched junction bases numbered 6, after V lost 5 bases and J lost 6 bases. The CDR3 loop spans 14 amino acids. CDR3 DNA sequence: TGTGCCAGTAGTCCGCGGACAGGGAGTCAGCCCCAGCATTTT. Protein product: CASSPRTGSQPQHF.

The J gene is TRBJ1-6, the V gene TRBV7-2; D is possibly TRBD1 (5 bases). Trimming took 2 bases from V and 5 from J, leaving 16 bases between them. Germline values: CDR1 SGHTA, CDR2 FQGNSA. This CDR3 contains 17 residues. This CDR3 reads CASSLTVRAGNNSPLHF. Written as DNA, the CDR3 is TGTGCCAGCAGCTTAACTGTCAGGGCGGGAAATAATTCACCCCTCCACTTT.